The source of this T cell receptor (beta chain) is a study of regulatory T cells in long-lasting Graves disease. Researchers made TCR beta libraries by using iRepertoire HTBI primers and running Arm-PCR on CDR3 regions. TCRdb re-called the multiplex PCR reads with MiXCR, one entry per CDR3 protein. The sample records roughly 450,000 distinct CDR3 sequences, 23% being singletons. Germline V gene lookup returns CDR1 KGHSY and CDR2 FQNENV. J was trimmed by 1 base and V by 3 bases; bases with no gene match: 3. The CDR3 length is 16 residues. Time point indicated: persistent/refractory GD, antithyroid drugs over 5 years with positive TRAb. After RNA was extracted from PBMCs, the TCR library was made from it. Overall study findings and caveats: Patients whose Graves' disease persisted exhibited lower TCR diversity than those newly diagnosed.

Details on this clonotype: Its antigen is undetermined.

The specimen was peripheral blood mononuclear cells (PBMCs), collected when the disease was refractory, from a patient treated with antithyroid drugs. This chain links TRBV16 with TRBJ2-5; 12 nucleotides line up with TRBD1. This TCR came from a female donor with Graves disease. CDR3 sequence: CASSHRDRGLQETQYF. The CDR3 nucleotides read TGTGCCAGCAGCCACCGGGACAGGGGGCTCCAAGAGACCCAGTACTTC.